The 8 T cell receptor beta chains below all came from one sample that was sequenced in a study of identical twins. TCRdb re-derived calls from the 5' RACE reads in MiXCR, one entry per CDR3 protein. The sample lists 500,000 to 550,000 distinct CDR3 sequences; 20% to 25% were seen once. Separately, the same data were catalogued under a study of yellow fever vaccine responses in identical twins.

Sequencing was carried out using CD4+ T cells sorted from blood. These receptors all stem from a young woman in good health.

This clonotype showed up just a few times. CDR3: CASSRLGAGANQPQHF. CDR3 sequence (DNA): TGTGCCAGCAGTCGCTTAGGGGCAGGGGCGAATCAGCCCCAGCATTTT. This chain links TRBV12-3 or TRBV12-4 with TRBJ1-5, with D tentatively TRBD1 (6 bases). The CDR3 runs to 16 residues. The germline V and J ends were trimmed by 5 bases and 4 bases, with 18 bases remaining between them.

J is TRBJ1-1 and V is TRBV5-1, with no clear D. V gave up 3 bases and J gave up 5 bases, with 17 bases separating them. CDR1 is SGHRS and CDR2 is YFSETQ in the germline V gene. CDR3 size: 15 residues. The CDR3 bases are TGCGCCAGCAGCTCCTTCGGGGTAGGAGGGACTGAAGCTTTCTTT. Protein product: CASSSFGVGGTEAFF.

The V call is TRBV20-1, the J call TRBJ2-3, with D tentatively TRBD2 (5 bases). Germline V gene lookup returns CDR1 DFQATT and CDR2 SNEGSKA (reference sequence). The CDR3 runs to 14 residues. The V end lost 2 bases, the J end lost 1 base, and 10 bases lay between the germline ends. The DNA of the CDR3 is TGCAGTGCTAGAATTCAGCGGCGCACAGATACGCAGTATTTT. Protein: CSARIQRRTDTQYF.

This clonotype came up many times. CDR3 in amino acids: CASSEWTNYEQYF. The CDR3 DNA reads as TGTGCCAGCAGTGAATGGACTAACTACGAGCAGTACTTC. The chain combines TRBV2 with TRBJ2-7; D is possibly TRBD2 (6 bases). Germline assignment: CDR1 SNHLY and CDR2 FYNNEI. The CDR3 loop spans 13 amino acids. Trimming shortened V by 2 bases and J by 3 bases, and 8 bases separated the two germline ends.

Only a few counts were recorded for this clonotype. V usage is TRBV7-7 and J usage is TRBJ2-1, with 11 bases that match TRBD2. This CDR3 has 16 residues. Trimming took 5 bases from V and 6 from J; bases not matched to a gene: 9. Germline V gene lookup returns CDR1 SSHAT and CDR2 FNYEAQ (reference sequence). Here the CDR3 DNA reads TGTGCCAGCAGCCCGCGACTAGCGGGATCCCCCAATGAGCAGTTCTTC. Translating it yields CASSPRLAGSPNEQFF.

This clonotype has only a few counts. The genes are TRBV7-9 and TRBJ2-2, with D tentatively TRBD1 (5 bases). V lost 5 bases and J 1 base, leaving 17 bases between the germline ends. The CDR3 covers 17 residues. CDR1 is SEHNR, CDR2 FQNEAQ, per germline (reference sequence). The CDR3: CASSPSGQPLNTGELFF. The CDR3 region has the DNA TGTGCCAGCAGCCCTTCAGGACAACCCCTGAACACCGGGGAGCTGTTTTTT.

This chain joins TRBV4-1 and TRBJ2-2; TRBD2 matches 7 bases. The V and J ends lost 2 bases and 1 base, in that order; junction bases with no gene match: 1. The germline gives CDR1 MGHRA, CDR2 YSYEKL. The CDR3 is made up of 15 amino acids. CDR3 residues: CASSQTGGNTGELFF. The CDR3 DNA sequence: TGCGCCAGCAGCCAAACGGGGGGGAACACCGGGGAGCTGTTTTTT.

The chain couples TRBV12-3 or TRBV12-4 to TRBJ2-5, with D perhaps TRBD1 (6 bases). V was pared by 7 bases and J by 4 bases, with 19 bases between. The CDR3 contains 15 residues. CDR3: CASTLGAPKVETQYF. CDR3 nucleotide sequence: TGTGCCAGCACCCTGGGGGCCCCGAAAGTAGAGACCCAGTACTTC.